This is a list of T cell receptor beta chains from one sample in a study of CD8 T cells in Susac syndrome. TCRdb called the immunoSEQ multiplex PCR reads again in MiXCR, with one record for every CDR3 protein. This repertoire shows about 250,000 distinct CDR3 sequences, around 95% found once; its top ten account for approximately 0.072%. Sequenced: CD4+ T cells from PBMCs. The receptors were gathered from a human donor with multiple sclerosis. Each CDR3 is given with its conserved first and last residue. The D gene is left open where the match is weak. Part of the rows lack a size; the others show once, few, many or a class for expanded clones.

V	size	J	D	length	CDR3	DNA
TRBV11-2	few	TRBJ1-4	-	12	CASSLGDEKLFF	TGTGCCAGCAGCTTAGGAGATGAAAAACTGTTTTTT
TRBV11-2	-	TRBJ2-3	-	15	CASSLGWGGTDTQYF	TGTGCCAGCAGCTTAGGGTGGGGAGGCACAGATACGCAGTATTTT
TRBV10-3	-	TRBJ2-3	TRBD1	14	CAIGPGQGADTQYF	TGTGCCATCGGCCCGGGACAGGGGGCAGATACGCAGTATTTT
TRBV19	-	TRBJ2-2	-	19	CASSIRTGGLGFGAGELFF	-
TRBV3-1	-	TRBJ2-1	-	15	CASSQDPTNIDEQFF	TGTGCCAGCAGCCAAGATCCAACTAATATAGATGAGCAGTTCTTC
TRBV9	-	TRBJ2-1	TRBD2	15	CASSPGGLADNEQFF	TGTGCCAGCAGCCCCGGGGGACTAGCGGACAATGAGCAGTTCTTC
TRBV6-5	-	TRBJ2-3	TRBD2	15	CASSYGGGDTDTQYF	TGTGCCAGCAGTTACGGTGGGGGGGACACAGATACGCAGTATTTT
TRBV6-1	-	TRBJ2-6	TRBD1	17	CASSKTGFPSGANVLTF	TGTGCCAGCAGCAAGACAGGGTTCCCCTCTGGGGCCAACGTCCTGACTTTC
TRBV3-1	-	TRBJ1-2	-	15	CASSPMGGLNYGYTF	TGTGCCAGCAGCCCGATGGGGGGGCTAAACTATGGCTACACCTTC
TRBV28	-	TRBJ2-7	-	12	CATDRASYEQYF	TGTGCCACCGACCGAGCGTCCTACGAGCAGTACTTC
TRBV9	-	TRBJ2-7	-	13	CASSVGGAGEQYF	TGTGCCAGCAGCGTAGGCGGGGCGGGGGAGCAGTACTTC
TRBV6-5	-	TRBJ1-4	-	14	CASSYSEYNEKLFF	TGTGCCAGCAGTTACTCGGAGTATAATGAAAAACTGTTTTTT
TRBV29-1	-	TRBJ2-1	TRBD1	15	CSVVKGASSYNEQFF	TGCAGCGTTGTTAAGGGGGCGAGCTCCTACAATGAGCAGTTCTTC
TRBV7-8	-	TRBJ2-5	-	15	CASSAGRYEWETQYF	TGTGCCAGCAGCGCAGGGAGGTACGAGTGGGAGACCCAGTACTTC
TRBV18	-	TRBJ1-4	TRBD1	13	CASSPAQGEKLFF	TGTGCCAGCTCTCCGGCACAGGGGGAAAAACTGTTTTTT
TRBV12-3/TRBV12-4	-	TRBJ1-2	-	12	CASSFSGLGYTF	TGTGCCAGCAGTTTCAGCGGGCTAGGCTACACCTTC
TRBV5-1	-	TRBJ2-3	TRBD2	15	CASSLEASGPDTQYF	TGCGCCAGCAGCTTGGAGGCTAGCGGGCCAGATACGCAGTATTTT
TRBV3-1	-	TRBJ2-7	TRBD2	15	CASSQDAVGRREQYF	TGTGCCAGCAGCCAAGATGCGGTCGGGAGGAGAGAGCAGTACTTC
TRBV30	-	TRBJ2-5	TRBD2	16	CAWSTPLAGGWETQYF	TGTGCCTGGAGTACCCCACTAGCGGGAGGTTGGGAGACCCAGTACTTC
TRBV5-4	-	TRBJ1-1	-	13	CASSLDGVTEAFF	TGTGCCAGCAGCTTGGATGGAGTCACTGAAGCTTTCTTT
TRBV3-1	-	TRBJ1-5	-	12	CASSRTGQPQHF	TGTGCCAGCAGCCGGACCGGTCAGCCCCAGCATTTT
TRBV3-1	-	TRBJ2-1	-	15	CASSQDATRGGEQFF	TGTGCCAGCAGCCAAGACGCTACCCGGGGAGGTGAGCAGTTCTTC
TRBV4-1	-	TRBJ1-1	-	12	CASSQRGRGAFF	TGCGCCAGCAGCCAAAGGGGTCGGGGAGCTTTCTTT
TRBV6-1	-	TRBJ1-6	-	17	CASSENPKGSYNSPLHF	TGTGCCAGCAGTGAAAACCCAAAGGGCTCCTATAATTCACCCCTCCACTTT